Reported below is one TCR beta chain. What it recognizes is unknown. Mismatch with germline at one junction end may stem from a read error. Data came from immunoSEQ multiplex PCR; TCRdb stores just in-frame clones and leaves some out. This table holds 150,000 to 180,000 clones, roughly 90% found once. The approximately 130-subject validation cohort, separate from the 666-subject first cohort, included the donors. The sample originates from a study of cytomegalovirus exposure and HLA in healthy donors. Overall study findings and caveats: Rare sequences made up most TCRs, while some public TCRs were found in many donors. Diagnosis of cytomegalovirus status made by the classifier reportedly showed high specificity and sensitivity. In vitro work confirmed that three CMV-associated chains recognize CMV antigens.

Germline loops: CDR1 SGHTA, CDR2 FQGTGA. CDR3 size: 17 residues. The sample consisted of PBMCs. The TCR sequence derives from a man aged 18 to 35 in good health and CMV-seropositive. V usage is TRBV7-3 and J usage is TRBJ2-1; TRBD2 matches 15 bases. The CDR3 sequence: CATSPGLAGGPYNEQFF. The CDR3 DNA sequence: TGTGCCACCAGCCCGGGACTAGCGGGAGGTCCTTACAATGAGCAGTTCTTC. The full variable domain, in which reference TRBV7-3 and TRBJ2-1 provide the parts outside the CDR3, is GAGVSQTPSNKVTEKGKYVELRCDPISGHTALYWYRQSLGQGPEFLIYFQGTGAADDSGLPNDRFFAVRPEGSVSTLKIQRTERGDSAVYLCATSPGLAGGPYNEQFFGPGTRLTVL.